A single T cell receptor beta chain is shown here with its context. Antigen unknown. The data were obtained in a study of blood T cells in healthy people across ages. The authors extracted at least 6 micrograms of total RNA per sample. V shed 3 bases, J shed 4 bases, and the junction held 6 bases outside the gene matches. Germline V gene lookup returns CDR1 SGDLS and CDR2 YYNGEE. The CDR3 is 15 residues long. It was with a sample-barcoded 5' primer and a J-beta primer mix that a second PCR of about 7 to 12 cycles was run. A single record per CDR3 protein comes from TCRdb applying MiXCR to the 5' RACE reads. Altogether some 1.6 million distinct CDR3 sequences are present, roughly 32% being singletons, with the ten largest covering roughly 12%. The study's findings and limits: In older individuals, TCR beta diversity per million T cells was lower, falling roughly linearly with age. Leaving the PBMCs unsorted stopped any conclusive comparison of naive versus antigen-experienced cells.

This receptor was identified in a woman under 40 in good health. The V and J genes are TRBV9 and TRBJ2-5; 10 bases line up with TRBD2. The sample taken for sequencing was blood. CDR3 amino acids: CASSEGLANRETQYF. The DNA of the CDR3 is TGTGCCAGCAGCGAGGGACTAGCGAATCGAGAGACCCAGTACTTC.